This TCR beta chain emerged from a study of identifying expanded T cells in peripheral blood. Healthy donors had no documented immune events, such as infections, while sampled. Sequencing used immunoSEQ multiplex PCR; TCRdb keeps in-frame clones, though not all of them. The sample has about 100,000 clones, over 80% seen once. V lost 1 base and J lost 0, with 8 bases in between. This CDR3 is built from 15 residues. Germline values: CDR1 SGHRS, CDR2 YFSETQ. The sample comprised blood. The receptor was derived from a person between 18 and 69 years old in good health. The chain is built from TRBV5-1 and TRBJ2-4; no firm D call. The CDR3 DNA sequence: TGCGCCAGCAGCTTGCCATTTACAGCCAAAAACATTCAGTACTTC. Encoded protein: CASSLPFTAKNIQYF.